The text below deals with one T cell receptor beta chain. Its antigen is as yet unknown. The record originates from a study of OX40 agonist ivuxolimab in advanced cancers. Overall study context: Among those enrolled, mean age was approximately 62 years (range roughly 20 to 85) and 75% to 85% were male. Three dose-escalation patients had partial responses: one with hepatocellular carcinoma and two with cutaneous melanoma.

This table comes from immunoSEQ multiplex PCR, and its TCRdb copy is limited to in-frame clones, with some not included. The sample contains 55,000 to 85,000 clones, around 90% of which appear only once. Study results and caveats: Clones of CD4+ and CD8+ blood T cells grew by week 6 at doses of 0.1 to 3.0 mg/kg.

The CDR3 runs to 15 residues. The junction had 6 bases not matched to a gene; V was cut back by 0 bases and J by 11 bases. Germline lookup yields CDR1 SGHNT and CDR2 YYREEE (reference sequence). This chain joins TRBV5-4 and TRBJ1-6; 9 positions match TRBD1. The sequence was obtained from an adult with an advanced solid tumor such as melanoma, head and neck, liver or kidney cancer. The source was CD4+ or CD8+ T cells sorted from blood, collected in a trial of the OX40 agonist ivuxolimab. CDR3 nucleotide sequence: TGTGCCAGCAGCTTGGGGGGGACAGGGATGACACCCCTCCACTTT. Translated: CASSLGGTGMTPLHF.